These 2 T cell receptor beta chains came from one sample sequenced in a study of T cell responses to AZD1222 COVID-19 vaccine. Only in-frame clones appear in the TCRdb table, and some are missing; sequencing was by immunoSEQ multiplex PCR. The sample consists of tens of thousands of clones, around 82% of them appearing once. The input for sequencing was peripheral blood, taken on day 0 of AZD1222 vaccination. The receptors here all came from an adult in good health.

V usage is TRBV18 and J usage is TRBJ1-4; D is undetermined. The ends were cut back, 4 bases at V and 0 bases at J, with 21 bases in the middle. Germline lookup yields CDR1 KGHSH and CDR2 LQKENI. CDR3 size: 19 residues. The CDR3 reads CASSLFDRAGAATNEKLFF. DNA of the CDR3: TGTGCCAGCTCACTATTTGATCGGGCCGGCGCAGCAACTAATGAAAAACTGTTTTTT. Variable domain in full (rest from reference TRBV18 and TRBJ1-4): NAGVMQNPRHLVRRRGQEARLRCSPMKGHSHVYWYRQLPEEGLKFMVYLQKENIIDESGMPKERFSAEFPKEGPSILRIQQVVRGDSAAYFCASSLFDRAGAATNEKLFFGSGTQLSVL.

The chain combines TRBV7-2 with TRBJ1-2; TRBD1 might be the D (6 bases). This CDR3 has 13 amino acids. Germline V gene data show CDR1 as SGHTA and CDR2 as FQGNSA. V gave up 5 bases and J gave up 2 bases, with 9 bases separating them. CDR3 sequence (DNA): TGTGCCAGCAGCCCGGGACAAAACTATGGCTACACCTTC. The encoded protein is CASSPGQNYGYTF.